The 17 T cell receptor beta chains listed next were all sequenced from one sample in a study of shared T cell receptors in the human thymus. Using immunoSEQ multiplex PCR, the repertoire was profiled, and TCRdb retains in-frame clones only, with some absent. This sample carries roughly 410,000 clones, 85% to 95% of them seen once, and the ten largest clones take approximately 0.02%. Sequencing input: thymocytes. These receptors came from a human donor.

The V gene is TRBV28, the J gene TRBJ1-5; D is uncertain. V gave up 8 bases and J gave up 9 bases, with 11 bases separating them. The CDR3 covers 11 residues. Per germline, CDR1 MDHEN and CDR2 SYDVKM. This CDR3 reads CASARMRPQHF. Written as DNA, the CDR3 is TGTGCCAGCGCTCGCATGCGGCCCCAGCATTTT.

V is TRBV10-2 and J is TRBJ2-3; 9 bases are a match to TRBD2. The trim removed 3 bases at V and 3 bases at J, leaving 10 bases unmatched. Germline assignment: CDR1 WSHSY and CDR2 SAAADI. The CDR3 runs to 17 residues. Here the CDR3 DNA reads TGCGCCAGCAGTGACGGCGGGAGGGTAGTAGGAACAGATACGCAGTATTTT. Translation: CASSDGGRVVGTDTQYF.

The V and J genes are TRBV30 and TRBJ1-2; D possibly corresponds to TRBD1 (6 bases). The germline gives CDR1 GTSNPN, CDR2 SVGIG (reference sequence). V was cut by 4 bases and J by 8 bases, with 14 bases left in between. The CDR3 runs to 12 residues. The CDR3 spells CAWMTGSVGYTF. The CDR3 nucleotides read TGTGCCTGGATGACAGGATCAGTCGGCTACACCTTC.

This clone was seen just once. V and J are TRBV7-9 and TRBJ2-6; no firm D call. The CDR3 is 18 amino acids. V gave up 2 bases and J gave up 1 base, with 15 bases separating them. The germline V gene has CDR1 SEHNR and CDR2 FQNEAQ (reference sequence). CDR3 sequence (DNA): TGTGCCAGCAGCTTATCCAAGGCAGCCTTGTCTGGGGCCAACGTCCTGACTTTC. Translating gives CASSLSKAALSGANVLTF.

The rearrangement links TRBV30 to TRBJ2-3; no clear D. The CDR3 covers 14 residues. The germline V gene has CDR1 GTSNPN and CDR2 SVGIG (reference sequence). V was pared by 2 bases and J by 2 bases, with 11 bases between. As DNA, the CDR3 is TGTGCCTGGAGTACCCGCTCGTTCACAGATACGCAGTATTTT. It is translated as CAWSTRSFTDTQYF.

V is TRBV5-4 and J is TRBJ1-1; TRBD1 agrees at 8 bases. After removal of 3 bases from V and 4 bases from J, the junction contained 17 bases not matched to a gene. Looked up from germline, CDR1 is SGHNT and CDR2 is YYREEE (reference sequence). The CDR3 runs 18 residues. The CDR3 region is CASSWAGTGPFEGTEAFF. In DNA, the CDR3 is TGTGCCAGCAGCTGGGCCGGGACAGGCCCTTTTGAGGGCACTGAAGCTTTCTTT. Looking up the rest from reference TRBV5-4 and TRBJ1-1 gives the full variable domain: ETGVTQSPTHLIKTRGQQVTLRCSSQSGHNTVSWYQQALGQGPQFIFQYYREEENGRGNFPPRFSGLQFPNYSSELNVNALELDDSALYLCASSWAGTGPFEGTEAFFGQGTRLTVV.

The CDR3 region is CATPETNTGELFF. The CDR3 bases are TGTGCCACCCCGGAGACTAACACCGGGGAGCTGTTTTTT. V gene TRBV28 combines with J gene TRBJ2-2; D gene ambiguous. CDR1 and CDR2 from the germline V gene are MDHEN and SYDVKM. The V end lost 10 bases, the J end lost 2 bases, and 11 bases lay between the germline ends. There are 13 residues in the CDR3.

DNA for the CDR3: TGTGCCAGCAGCGTACGCTTGGATATGGAGGGACCCTACAATGAGCAGTTCTTC. Translation: CASSVRLDMEGPYNEQFF. The rearrangement links TRBV9 to TRBJ2-1; a weak D match, TRBD2 (6 bases). Between the trimmed V and J ends, which lost 1 base and 2 bases, there was a span of 19 bases. CDR3 size: 18 residues. Germline V lookup: CDR1 SGDLS, CDR2 YYNGEE.

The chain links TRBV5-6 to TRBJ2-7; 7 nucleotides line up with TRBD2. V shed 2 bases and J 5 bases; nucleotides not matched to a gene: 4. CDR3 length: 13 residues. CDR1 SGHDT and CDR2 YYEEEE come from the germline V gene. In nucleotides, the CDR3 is TGTGCCAGCAGCTTCGGGGGAGGGAACGAGCAGTACTTC. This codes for CASSFGGGNEQYF.

The CDR3 protein is CASSQPTDGGTGELFF. DNA of the CDR3: TGCGCCAGCAGTCAACCCACTGACGGGGGCACCGGGGAGCTGTTTTTT. The genes are TRBV23-1 and TRBJ2-2; the D gene is possibly TRBD2 (6 bases). TRBV23-1 counts as an open reading frame of uncertain function. This CDR3 has 16 amino acids. Trimming shortened V by 2 bases and J by 4 bases, and 14 bases separated the two germline ends.

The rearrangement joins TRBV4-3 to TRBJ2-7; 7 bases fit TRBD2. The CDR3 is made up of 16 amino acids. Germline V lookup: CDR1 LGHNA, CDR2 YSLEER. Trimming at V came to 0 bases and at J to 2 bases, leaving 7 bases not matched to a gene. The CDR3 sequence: CASSQDWSGTAYEQYF. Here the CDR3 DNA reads TGCGCCAGCAGCCAAGACTGGAGCGGGACTGCCTACGAGCAGTACTTC.

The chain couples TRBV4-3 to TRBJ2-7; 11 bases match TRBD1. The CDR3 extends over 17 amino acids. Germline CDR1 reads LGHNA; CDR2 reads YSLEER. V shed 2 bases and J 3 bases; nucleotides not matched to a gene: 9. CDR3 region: CASSQTVRDRGVYEQYF. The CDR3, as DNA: TGCGCCAGCAGCCAAACAGTCCGGGACAGGGGGGTCTACGAGCAGTACTTC.

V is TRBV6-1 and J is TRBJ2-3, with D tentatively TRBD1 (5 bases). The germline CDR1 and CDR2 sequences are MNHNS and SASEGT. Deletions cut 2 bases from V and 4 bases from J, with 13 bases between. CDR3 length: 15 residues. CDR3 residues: CASSELGSRADTQYF. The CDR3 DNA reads TGTGCCAGCAGTGAATTGGGTAGCAGGGCAGATACGCAGTATTTT.

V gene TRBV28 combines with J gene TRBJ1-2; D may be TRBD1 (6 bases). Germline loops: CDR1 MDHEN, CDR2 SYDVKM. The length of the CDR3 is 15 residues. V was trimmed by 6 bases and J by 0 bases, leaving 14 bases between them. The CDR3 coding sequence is TGTGCCAGCAGCGCCCGGACAGAACCTAACTATGGCTACACCTTC. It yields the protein CASSARTEPNYGYTF.

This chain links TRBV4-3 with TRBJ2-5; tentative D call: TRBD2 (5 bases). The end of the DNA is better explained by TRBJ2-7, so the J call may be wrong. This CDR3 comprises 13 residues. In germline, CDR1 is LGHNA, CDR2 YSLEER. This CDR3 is CAGNGDLPYEQYF. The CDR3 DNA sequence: TGCGCCGGGAACGGGGATCTACCCTACGAGCAGTACTTC.

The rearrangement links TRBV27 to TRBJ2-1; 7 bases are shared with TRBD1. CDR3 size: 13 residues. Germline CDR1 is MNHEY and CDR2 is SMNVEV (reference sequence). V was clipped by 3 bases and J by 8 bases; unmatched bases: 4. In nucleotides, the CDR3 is TGTGCCAGCAGTTTCGACAGGGTCGATGAGCAGTTCTTC. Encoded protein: CASSFDRVDEQFF.

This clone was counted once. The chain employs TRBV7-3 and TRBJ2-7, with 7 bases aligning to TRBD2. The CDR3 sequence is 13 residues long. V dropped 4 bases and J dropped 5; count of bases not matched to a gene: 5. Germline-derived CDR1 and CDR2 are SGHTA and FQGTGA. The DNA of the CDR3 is TGTGCCAGCAGCTCCGGGAGGTCCCACGAGCAGTACTTC. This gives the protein CASSSGRSHEQYF. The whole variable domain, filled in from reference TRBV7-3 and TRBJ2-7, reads GAGVSQTPSNKVTEKGKYVELRCDPISGHTALYWYRQSLGQGPEFLIYFQGTGAADDSGLPNDRFFAVRPEGSVSTLKIQRTERGDSAVYLCASSSGRSHEQYFGPGTRLTVT.